This T cell receptor (beta chain) was found in a study of blood T cell repertoires in COVID-19. Turning to the study itself: PBMCs, B-cell-depleted T cells, or T cells provided the cDNA or gDNA that made up the material.

This CDR3 has 15 amino acids. CDR1 and CDR2 from the germline V gene are SGHTA and FQGTGA. The protocol was immunoSEQ multiplex PCR, while the TCRdb copy is restricted to in-frame clones and leaves out a portion. The sample has 89,000 or so clones; more than 75% are singletons. Comment on this clone: A junction end diverges from the germline sequence, so it may reflect a read error.

This TCR was sampled from a man aged 50-60 years with active COVID-19. This chain links TRBV7-3 with TRBJ2-1, with TRBD2 identical over 7 bases. Source material: peripheral blood. The DNA for the CDR3 is TGTGCCAGCAGCTTAGGGGACTACTCCCACAATGAGCAGTTCTTC. The encoded protein is CASSLGDYSHNEQFF. Filled out from reference TRBV7-3 and TRBJ2-1, the complete variable domain reads GAGVSQTPSNKVTEKGKYVELRCDPISGHTALYWYRQSLGQGPEFLIYFQGTGAADDSGLPNDRFFAVRPEGSVSTLKIQRTERGDSAVYLCASSLGDYSHNEQFFGPGTRLTVL.